This TCR beta chain was sequenced for a study of blood T cell repertoires in COVID-19. V was trimmed by 4 bases and J by 0 bases, leaving 17 bases between them. The CDR3 runs 17 residues. Germline V gives CDR1 SGHNT, CDR2 YENEEA. This clone was seen a handful of times. Here immunoSEQ multiplex PCR was the method, and the copy in TCRdb shows in-frame clones only, minus some. The table includes tens of thousands of clones, approximately 89% detected once. The clonotype comes from a human donor with acute or convalescent COVID-19. The donor label of this sample is uncertain. Sequencing was carried out using peripheral blood. The chain uses TRBV11-3 and TRBJ2-3; tentatively, D is TRBD2 (5 bases). DNA for the CDR3: TGTGCCAGCAGCTCCCTTTGGGGAGAAGATAGCACAGATACGCAGTATTTT. Translating gives CASSSLWGEDSTDTQYF.